In its sample, the clone carrying this T cell receptor (beta chain) was seen a few times. There are 13 residues in the CDR3. Germline V CDR1 and CDR2: SEHNR, FQNEAQ (reference sequence). V was trimmed by 1 base and J by 3 bases, leaving 4 bases between them. Some clones are missing from TCRdb's copy, which holds only in-frame ones; the method was immunoSEQ multiplex PCR. The sample has roughly 47,000 clones; 75% to 80% are singletons. These data originate in a study of T cells in tumors after PD-1 blockade. This material consisted of PBMCs, taken before anti-PD-1 treatment. This chain joins TRBV7-9 and TRBJ1-3, with D unclear. The origin of this receptor is a human donor with basal cell carcinoma. As DNA, the CDR3 is TGTGCCAGCAGCTTAGGCGTTGGAAACACCATATATTTT. Protein product: CASSLGVGNTIYF.